These 20 T cell receptor beta chains share one sample of origin, sequenced in a study of blood T cell repertoires in COVID-19. TCRdb keeps only in-frame clones here, not all; method: immunoSEQ multiplex PCR. The sample includes hundreds of thousands of clones, 80% to 90% of them seen just once. Sequencing was performed on peripheral blood. The origin of the receptors is a man aged 40-50 years with acute or convalescent COVID-19.

The chain is built from TRBV7-9 and TRBJ1-6, with TRBD1 as a possible D gene (6 bases). Trimming removed 4 bases at V and 7 bases at J, with 14 bases between. CDR1 is SEHNR and CDR2 is FQNEAQ in the germline V gene (reference sequence). This CDR3 contains 15 residues. In DNA form, the CDR3 reads TGTGCCAGCAGCTCGCCAGGGGTGAGGAATTCACCCCTCCACTTT. This sequence encodes CASSSPGVRNSPLHF.

This chain uses TRBV5-6 with TRBJ1-1, with TRBD1 as a possible D gene (5 bases). The length of the CDR3 is 15 residues. V lost 3 bases to trimming and J lost 2 bases, with 14 bases between them. From germline, CDR1 is SGHDT and CDR2 YYEEEE. CDR3 sequence reads: CASSSAQGGNTEAFF. For the CDR3, the DNA is TGTGCCAGCAGCTCAGCCCAGGGAGGCAACACTGAAGCTTTCTTT.

The chain joins TRBV19 to TRBJ1-1; tentative D call: TRBD1 (5 bases). Germline values: CDR1 LNHDA, CDR2 SQIVND (reference sequence). V gave up 0 bases and J gave up 11 bases, with 16 bases separating them. This CDR3 region has 14 residues. In DNA, the CDR3 is TGTGCCAGTAGTATAGATCTTACGGCCAGGGTCGCTTTCTTT. Translation: CASSIDLTARVAFF.

This clone has only a few counts. The chain carries TRBV6-5 and TRBJ1-3, with a tentative D call TRBD1 (5 bases). The length of the CDR3 is 15 residues. CDR1 MNHEY and CDR2 SVGAGI come from the germline V gene. Trimming shortened V by 2 bases and J by 2 bases, and 10 bases separated the two germline ends. CDR3 sequence (DNA): TGTGCCAGCAGTTACGGGACTGACACTGGAAACACCATATATTTT. It is translated as CASSYGTDTGNTIYF.

The V call is TRBV6-2 or TRBV6-3, the J call TRBJ1-3; D is possibly TRBD1 (6 bases). The germline gives CDR1 MNHEY, CDR2 SVGEGT. The CDR3 length is 15 residues. Trimming removed 5 bases from V and 1 base from J, with 12 bases in between. CDR3 in amino acids: CASSAAGASGNTIYF. The CDR3, as DNA: TGTGCCAGCAGTGCTGCAGGGGCGTCTGGAAACACCATATATTTT.

The rearrangement uses TRBV19 and TRBJ1-2; a weak D match, TRBD1 (5 bases). This CDR3 region has 13 residues. Trimming cost V 10 bases and J 5 bases, with 17 bases left between them. CDR1 and CDR2 (germline): LNHDA, SQIVND (reference sequence). CDR3 loop: CATSRGGTYGYTF. CDR3 bases: TGTGCCACCTCAAGGGGCGGAACTTATGGCTACACCTTC.

V usage is TRBV5-1 and J usage is TRBJ2-2; TRBD1 aligns across 11 bases. J lost 4 bases, V lost 4 bases, and 12 bases had no gene match. CDR3 length: 18 amino acids. The V gene's germline CDR1 is SGHRS and CDR2 YFSETQ. The CDR3, as DNA: TGCGCCAGCAGCCGACTCCTCAGGACAGGGGGCATCACCGGGGAGCTGTTTTTT. Residues: CASSRLLRTGGITGELFF.

This chain connects TRBV6-1 to TRBJ2-5; D unclear. Per the germline V gene, CDR1 is MNHNS and CDR2 is SASEGT. The CDR3 has 14 residues. The V end lost 3 bases, the J end lost 0 bases, and 8 bases lay between the germline ends. The CDR3 here is CASSDHQYQETQYF. The CDR3 coding sequence is TGTGCCAGCAGTGACCACCAGTACCAAGAGACCCAGTACTTC.

The rearrangement joins TRBV9 to TRBJ2-5; 7 positions match TRBD1. With 3 bases clipped from V and 5 bases from J, the junction kept 7 bases outside the gene matches. CDR3 size: 14 residues. CDR1 and CDR2 from the germline V gene are SGDLS and YYNGEE. CDR3 residues: CASSAGTVEETQYF. The CDR3 DNA reads TGTGCCAGCAGCGCTGGGACAGTAGAGGAGACCCAGTACTTC.

The V and J genes are TRBV3-1 (or the pseudogene TRBV3-2) and TRBJ2-3; 13 nucleotides match TRBD2. The CDR3 consists of 17 residues. CDR1 and CDR2 (germline): LGHDT, YNNKEL (reference sequence). After removal of 2 bases from V and 2 bases from J, the junction contained 4 bases not matched to a gene. CDR3 region: CASSQPGLAGITDTQYF. As DNA, the CDR3 is TGTGCCAGCAGCCAACCGGGACTAGCGGGAATCACAGATACGCAGTATTTT.

The CDR3 is CASSYLGLAGESSYNEQFF. As DNA, the CDR3 is TGTGCCAGCAGTTACTTGGGACTAGCGGGGGAGAGCTCCTACAATGAGCAGTTCTTC. The chain recombines TRBV6-2 or TRBV6-3 with TRBJ2-1, with 14 positions matching TRBD2. The trim removed 1 base at V and 0 bases at J, leaving 5 bases unmatched. From germline, CDR1 is MNHEY and CDR2 SVGEGT. The CDR3 loop spans 19 amino acids.

The rearrangement joins TRBV2 to TRBJ1-2; no clear D. Germline V gene data show CDR1 as SNHLY and CDR2 as FYNNEI. The V and J ends lost 2 bases and 1 base respectively, with 11 bases between them. CDR3 length: 15 residues. The CDR3 region has the DNA TGTGCCAGCAGTGAAACATCGCAGCGTAACTATGGCTACACCTTC. It codes for CASSETSQRNYGYTF.

The chain employs TRBV6-1 and TRBJ1-5; a weak D match, TRBD1 (6 bases). The CDR3 extends over 19 amino acids. Trimming took off 2 bases at V and 0 bases at J, with 20 bases between the two ends. Germline V CDR1 and CDR2: MNHNS, SASEGT. This CDR3 is CASSELRGGGLVSNQPQHF. The CDR3 DNA follows: TGTGCCAGCAGTGAATTGAGAGGGGGGGGGCTAGTTAGCAATCAGCCCCAGCATTTT.

This chain joins TRBV21-1 and TRBJ1-3. TRBV21-1 is a pseudogene segment. This CDR3 has 15 residues. CDR3: CATPGGGNSGNTIYF. Here the CDR3 DNA reads TGTGCCACCCCGGGGGGGGGAAACTCTGGAAACACCATATATTTT.

This chain connects TRBV5-1 to TRBJ1-1, with D possibly matching TRBD1 (5 bases). Trimming took 3 bases from V and 5 from J, leaving 14 bases between them. The CDR3 consists of 14 residues. Per the germline V gene, CDR1 is SGHRS and CDR2 is YFSETQ. The CDR3 loop reads CASSSQGGGTEAFF. CDR3 nucleotides: TGCGCCAGCAGCTCGCAGGGAGGTGGGACTGAAGCTTTCTTT.

The V gene is TRBV28, the J gene TRBJ2-7, with a possible D match to TRBD2 (5 bases). Germline-derived CDR1 and CDR2 are MDHEN and SYDVKM. The CDR3 has 14 amino acids. The V end was cut by 8 bases, the J end by 0 bases, with 14 bases between. This CDR3 reads CASGRLAFSYEQYF. In DNA form, the CDR3 reads TGTGCCAGCGGCCGTCTAGCCTTCTCCTACGAGCAGTACTTC.

A few counts support this clone. V gene TRBV14 combines with J gene TRBJ1-1; TRBD1 aligns across 7 bases. V was pared by 5 bases and J by 4 bases, with 7 bases of the junction left unmatched. This CDR3 region has 14 residues. Germline V gene lookup returns CDR1 SGHDN and CDR2 FVKESK. CDR3 sequence reads: CASSEGGGFTEAFF. DNA for the CDR3: TGTGCCAGCAGCGAAGGAGGGGGCTTCACTGAAGCTTTCTTT.

DNA of the CDR3: TGTGCCAGCAGCTTTACTAGCGGAGCCGTAGATGAGCAGTTCTTC. Its protein is CASSFTSGAVDEQFF. The J gene is TRBJ2-1, the V gene TRBV5-6; 8 nucleotides align to TRBD2. The CDR3 runs to 15 residues. The germline V gene has CDR1 SGHDT and CDR2 YYEEEE. The ends lost 2 bases at V and 8 bases at J; junction bases unmatched: 9.

The rearrangement joins TRBV9 to TRBJ2-1; D perhaps matches TRBD2 (6 bases). CDR1 SGDLS and CDR2 YYNGEE come from the germline V gene. V was trimmed by 0 bases and J by 12 bases, leaving 16 bases between them. The CDR3 loop spans 14 amino acids. CDR3 in DNA: TGTGCCAGCAGCGTAGAGTTTGTCACCGGGGGGCAGTTCTTC. Its translation is CASSVEFVTGGQFF.

This clone was seen a handful of times. The chain has TRBV13 and TRBJ2-7; weak D call: TRBD2 (6 bases). Germline CDR1 PRHDT, CDR2 FYEKMQ (reference sequence). This CDR3 is built from 15 residues. V was trimmed by 0 bases and J by 3 bases, leaving 12 bases between them. The CDR3: CASSLGIAVNYEQYF. The CDR3 DNA follows: TGTGCCAGCAGCTTAGGTATAGCGGTGAACTACGAGCAGTACTTC. The complete variable domain, with remaining parts taken from reference TRBV13 and TRBJ2-7, reads AAGVIQSPRHLIKEKRETATLKCYPIPRHDTVYWYQQGPGQDPQFLISFYEKMQSDKGSIPDRFSAQQFSDYHSELNMSSLELGDSALYFCASSLGIAVNYEQYFGPGTRLTVT.